These T cell receptor beta chains were read from a single sample in a study of T cell responses to AZD1222 COVID-19 vaccine. The method was immunoSEQ multiplex PCR; TCRdb's version includes in-frame clones alone and lacks a portion of them. The repertoire holds approximately 120,000 clones, with more than 80% as singletons. Sample: peripheral blood, taken 28 days after the second AZD1222 dose. The receptor source for this set is an adult who received the AZD1222 COVID-19 vaccine. The CDR3 runs from the conserved cysteine through the conserved F or W. Each record gives: D gene, J gene, V gene, clone size, CDR3 DNA, CDR3 protein. A D gene is named only where the DNA matches it firmly. Some rows mark clone size as missing; the rest say once, few, many or name a class of expanded clone.

- | TRBJ1-5 | TRBV27 | - | TGTGCCAGCAGTTTGTTGGGGGTTCAGCCCCAGCATTTT | CASSLLGVQPQHF
- | TRBJ2-1 | TRBV7-8 | few | TGTGCCAGCAGCTTAGCGGACCCAGCAGGGTCCTACAATGAGCAGTTCTTC | CASSLADPAGSYNEQFF
- | TRBJ1-6 | TRBV18 | once | TGTGCCAGCTCACCTGTTGTAGGGGCGGATTCACCCCTCCACTTT | CASSPVVGADSPLHF
TRBD1 | TRBJ1-2 | TRBV18 | - | TGTGCCAGCTCGAACACAGGGGGCGTTGGCTACACCTTC | CASSNTGGVGYTF
- | TRBJ1-5 | TRBV21-1 | - | TGTGCCAGCAGCAAAGGAAGGCCGGGACAAGAAAAGGAATATAGCAATCAGCCCCAGCATTTT | CASSKGRPGQEKEYSNQPQHF
TRBD1 | TRBJ2-7 | TRBV3-1/TRBV3-2 | - | TGTGCCAGCAGCCAAGGCGTCACGGGACAGTCCTCCTACGAGCAGTACTTC | CASSQGVTGQSSYEQYF
- | TRBJ2-7 | TRBV6-2/TRBV6-3 | - | TGTGCCAGCAGTACAGGGCCCTACGAGCAGTACTTC | CASSTGPYEQYF
TRBD1 | TRBJ1-1 | TRBV5-1 | - | TGCGCCAGCAGCTTGGCCACAGGGGGCTCCACTGAAGCTTTCTTT | CASSLATGGSTEAFF
- | TRBJ1-2 | TRBV19 | - | TGTGCCAGCGGCGGGACAAATAGCCGCCGCTACACCTTC | CASGGTNSRRYTF
- | TRBJ2-2 | TRBV11-3 | - | TGTGCCAGCGGAACCCACCCGTTCGGGGAGCTGTTTTTT | CASGTHPFGELFF
- | TRBJ2-3 | TRBV10-3 | - | TGTGCCATCATAGTCGCCGGGGGTAGCACAGATACGCAGTATTTT | CAIIVAGGSTDTQYF
TRBD1 | TRBJ2-7 | TRBV6-1 | - | TGTGCCAGCAGTGAAGGGACGGGACAGGGAGTTTACTACGAGCAGTACTTC | CASSEGTGQGVYYEQYF
TRBD1 | TRBJ1-2 | TRBV6-5 | - | TGTGCCAGCAGCACTGACAGGGTTGGAGGCTACACCTTC | CASSTDRVGGYTF
- | TRBJ1-4 | TRBV18 | - | TGTGCCAGCTCACCTTTGGGTGGGAAGGATGAAAAACTGTTTTTT | CASSPLGGKDEKLFF
- | TRBJ2-3 | TRBV3-1/TRBV3-2 | - | TGTGCCAGCAGCCAAGCTCTGGGGGGGGCTAGCACAGATACGCAGTATTTT | CASSQALGGASTDTQYF
- | TRBJ2-1 | TRBV12-3/TRBV12-4 | - | TGTGCCAGCAGTTTCTTGCGGCCCGAGCAGTTCTTC | CASSFLRPEQFF
- | TRBJ1-6 | TRBV7-8 | - | TGTGCCAGCAAACTGTCCAACAAATGGGAATCACCCCTCCACTTT | CASKLSNKWESPLHF
- | TRBJ1-2 | TRBV5-1 | - | TGCGCCAGCAGCTTGTCGGGGGGCAGTGGCTACACCTTC | CASSLSGGSGYTF
- | TRBJ2-1 | TRBV5-4 | few | TGTGCCAGCAGCTTGTCAGCATGGGGGGCTTGGGAGAATGAGCAGTTCTTC | CASSLSAWGAWENEQFF
- | TRBJ2-2 | TRBV21-1 | - | TGTGCCAGCAGGCGACAGGGGCTGGGCGGGGAGCTGTTTTTT | CASRRQGLGGELFF
- | TRBJ1-2 | TRBV24-1 | - | TGTGCCACCAGTGACATAGGTGAAGACTATGGCTACACCTTC | CATSDIGEDYGYTF
TRBD1 | TRBJ2-7 | TRBV30 | - | TGTGCCTGGAGACCCCGCCCGGGACAGGAGAAACACGAGCAGTACTTC | CAWRPRPGQEKHEQYF
TRBD1 | TRBJ1-2 | TRBV5-1 | - | TGCGCCAGCAGCTTGAGTTTGTCTGGGACAGGGGATGGCTACACCTTC | CASSLSLSGTGDGYTF
- | TRBJ1-5 | TRBV12-3/TRBV12-4 | - | TGTGCCAGCAGTTTAACTGTGAAGGAGCCCCAGCATTTT | CASSLTVKEPQHF
- | TRBJ2-1 | TRBV5-5 | - | TGTGCCAGCCCAGGGGGGGGCCTCAACAATGAGCAGTTCTTC | CASPGGGLNNEQFF
- | TRBJ1-1 | TRBV7-9 | - | TGTGCCAGCAGCTGGCACTTGAGGGAAGCTTTCTTT | CASSWHLREAFF
TRBD2 | TRBJ2-3 | TRBV2 | once | TGTGCCAGCAGTAAACTAACTAGCGGGGGGATCACAGATACGCAGTATTTT | CASSKLTSGGITDTQYF
TRBD1 | TRBJ2-7 | TRBV7-6 | medium-sized | TGTGCCAGCAGCTTAGCGGGGGACAGGGCTGACGAGCAGTACTTC | CASSLAGDRADEQYF
- | TRBJ2-1 | TRBV7-3 | - | TGTGCCAGCAGCTTAACCGGGGCATGGGATGAGCAGTTCTTC | CASSLTGAWDEQFF
- | TRBJ1-6 | TRBV7-8 | few | TGTGCCAGCAGCCCGGGGGTGGTGGATAATTCACCCCTCCACTTT | CASSPGVVDNSPLHF
TRBD2 | TRBJ2-1 | TRBV7-2 | few | TGTGCCAGCAGCTCCGTAGCGGGGAGCTCCTACAATGAGCAGTTCTTC | CASSSVAGSSYNEQFF
- | TRBJ1-2 | TRBV6-2/TRBV6-3 | - | TGTGCCAGCAGTTACTCGATTTCTGGCTACACCTTC | CASSYSISGYTF
- | TRBJ2-7 | TRBV5-1 | - | TGCGCCAGCAGCCTGACGGGGTCGACCTACGAGCAGTACTTC | CASSLTGSTYEQYF
- | TRBJ2-5 | TRBV9 | once | TGTGCCAGCAGCGTAGAGGCCGTCCCAGAGACCCAGTACTTC | CASSVEAVPETQYF
- | TRBJ2-7 | TRBV10-1 | - | TGCGCCAGCAGTGAGGTCAGTGGGAGGCAGTACTTC | CASSEVSGRQYF
- | TRBJ1-2 | TRBV19 | - | TGTGCCAGTAGGGACGCCCCAAACGCGGGCTACACCTTC | CASRDAPNAGYTF
TRBD1 | TRBJ2-1 | TRBV19 | - | TGTGCCAGTGGTTTCGAGGGACAGGGTTTTGGCAATGAGCAGTTCTTC | CASGFEGQGFGNEQFF
TRBD2 | TRBJ2-3 | TRBV11-2 | - | TGTGCCAGCAGCTTAATTGGAGCGGGGGGGACCACAGATACGCAGTATTTT | CASSLIGAGGTTDTQYF
- | TRBJ2-5 | TRBV11-2 | - | TGTGCCAGCAGCTCAACCGGTCGGGGGTACCAAGAGACCCAGTACTTC | CASSSTGRGYQETQYF
TRBD2 | TRBJ2-7 | TRBV5-6 | once | TGTGCCAGCAGTCGTCTCGGGGGGGAAACCGAGCAGTACTTC | CASSRLGGETEQYF
- | TRBJ1-1 | TRBV4-1 | - | TGCGCCAGCAGCCAAGGGCTGGGATCGAACACTGAAGCTTTCTTT | CASSQGLGSNTEAFF
- | TRBJ2-5 | TRBV5-1 | - | TGCGCCAGCAGCTCAATGGACCCTAAAGAGACCCAGTACTTC | CASSSMDPKETQYF
TRBD1 | TRBJ2-1 | TRBV7-2 | - | TGTGCCAGCAGCTCCCGGGACAGGGGGCTGAATGAGCAGTTCTTC | CASSSRDRGLNEQFF
- | TRBJ2-1 | TRBV15 | - | TGTGCCACCAGCAGAGATGCAGGGAAACAGTTCTTC | CATSRDAGKQFF
- | TRBJ1-2 | TRBV10-3 | - | TGTGCCACCAACAGTTTAGGGGGTTTTAGTGGCTACACCTTC | CATNSLGGFSGYTF
- | TRBJ2-7 | TRBV5-1 | - | TGCGCCAGCAGCCAACCAGGGACCGCGGATAAGGACTTC | CASSQPGTADKDF
- | TRBJ2-1 | TRBV2 | - | TGTGCCAGCACTGTCGACAGCTACAATGAGCAGTTCTTC | CASTVDSYNEQFF
- | TRBJ1-5 | TRBV6-1 | once | TGTGCCAGCAGTGATACAGGGCGCCTTCCCCAGCATTTT | CASSDTGRLPQHF
TRBD1 | TRBJ1-5 | TRBV6-5 | - | TGTGCCCGCGACAGGGGGCCCTTTCCCAATCAGCCCCAGCATTTT | CARDRGPFPNQPQHF
- | TRBJ2-7 | TRBV19 | - | TGTGCCAGTAGTATAGTGGCAGGGCTGGGCGAGCAGTACTTC | CASSIVAGLGEQYF
TRBD1 | TRBJ1-6 | TRBV14 | - | TGTGCCAGCAGCCGGGGACAGGGTAATTCACCCCTCCACTTT | CASSRGQGNSPLHF
- | TRBJ2-2 | TRBV10-2 | - | TGCGCCAGTATTAGACAGAACACCGGGGAGCTGTTTTTT | CASIRQNTGELFF
- | TRBJ1-2 | TRBV12-3/TRBV12-4 | - | TGTGCCAGCAGGGGAAGGGACTATGGCTACACCTTC | CASRGRDYGYTF
- | TRBJ1-1 | TRBV7-9 | - | TGTGCCAGCAGCCCAACCAGGGACGGATCCGACACTGAAGCTTTCTTT | CASSPTRDGSDTEAFF